The clone carrying this TCR beta chain appeared a few times. Its antigen is currently unknown. The data derive from a study of T cells in Graves' hyperthyroidism and ophthalmopathy. Study-level findings and limits: Blood also showed most of the thyroid clonotypes that were expanded above 0.001.

CDR1 and CDR2 (germline): MNHEY, SVGAGI. Trimming removed 1 base from V and 7 bases from J; junction bases left unmatched: 7. The CDR3 spans 16 residues. An absence of ophthalmopathy progression within 18 months meant stable Graves' hyperthyroidism. An approximately 9.8 ml volume of fresh peripheral blood provided the PBMCs. RNA transcripts gave rise to amplified TCR beta CDR3 regions. The HTBI primer set served for first-round RT-PCR of the TCR CDR3. TCRdb re-derived calls from the multiplex PCR reads in MiXCR, one entry per CDR3 protein. The sample holds 300,000 to 450,000 distinct CDR3 sequences; roughly 25% are singletons and the top ten take about 73%.

Material for sequencing was blood. The source is a middle-aged man with Graves' hyperthyroidism. The chain combines TRBV6-5 with TRBJ2-1, with TRBD2 identical over 10 bases. CDR3 sequence (DNA): TGTGCCAGCAGTTACTTGGCTAGCGGGAGATCAAATGAGCAGTTCTTC. Translating gives CASSYLASGRSNEQFF.